The 9 T cell receptor beta chains presented below share a single source sample, sequenced in a study of T cells in Graves' hyperthyroidism and ophthalmopathy. TCR beta CDR3 regions were amplified from RNA transcripts. HTBI primers were the set used in a first-round RT-PCR of the TCR CDR3. TCRdb recomputed calls from the multiplex PCR reads with MiXCR, one row per CDR3 protein. Of hundreds of thousands of distinct CDR3 sequences listed, around 13% were seen once; the top ten hold 20% to 25%. The sequenced material came from blood. These receptors all stem from a woman in her twenties or thirties with Graves' hyperthyroidism.

This clonotype appeared a single time. The rearrangement links TRBV7-9 to TRBJ2-3; TRBD1 matches 8 bases. CDR1 and CDR2 from the germline V gene are SEHNR and FQNEAQ (reference sequence). J lost 2 bases, V lost 0 bases, and 16 bases had no gene match. The CDR3 is 20 amino acids. CDR3 nucleotide sequence: TGTGCCAGCAGCTTAGCGAGGGGACAGGCCTTAGGTTGGACCACAGATACGCAGTATTTT. Translation gives CASSLARGQALGWTTDTQYF.

This clonotype appeared many times. The rearrangement joins TRBV27 to TRBJ2-6, with 10 nucleotides matching TRBD2. V gave up 5 bases and J gave up 3 bases; unmatched junction bases: 7. CDR1 is MNHEY and CDR2 is SMNVEV in the germline V gene (reference sequence). The CDR3 runs 17 residues. The CDR3, as DNA: TGTGCCAGCAGTCCTCGGCTAGCGGGAGTTGGGGCCAACGTCCTGACTTTC. Encoded protein: CASSPRLAGVGANVLTF.

This clonotype was seen many times. V is TRBV20-1 and J is TRBJ2-5; 10 nucleotides agree with TRBD1. The CDR3 spans 15 residues. V was clipped by 5 bases and J by 5 bases; unmatched bases: 11. Germline-derived CDR1 and CDR2 are DFQATT and SNEGSKA (reference sequence). This CDR3 reads CSASPLTGGGETQYF. The CDR3 DNA sequence: TGCAGTGCTTCTCCCTTGACAGGGGGCGGGGAGACCCAGTACTTC.

This clonotype was seen a few times. CDR3 in amino acids: CASSFSGTNEKLFF. In nucleotides, the CDR3 is TGTGCCAGCTCTTTTTCAGGCACTAATGAAAAACTGTTTTTT. This chain joins TRBV18 and TRBJ1-4; D gene unclear. The CDR3 loop spans 14 amino acids. The V end lost 6 bases, the J end lost 2 bases, and 10 bases lay between the germline ends. Germline values: CDR1 KGHSH, CDR2 LQKENI.

V gene TRBV19 combines with J gene TRBJ2-7, with 9 bases lining up with TRBD1. The germline V gene encodes CDR1 LNHDA and CDR2 SQIVND (reference sequence). The trim removed 5 bases at V and 6 bases at J, leaving 5 bases unmatched. This CDR3 comprises 13 residues. CDR3 nucleotide sequence: TGTGCCAGTAGTGGGGACAGGGCTTCCGAGCAGTACTTC. This gives the protein CASSGDRASEQYF. The variable domain in full, with the rest retrieved from reference TRBV19 and TRBJ2-7, is DGGITQSPKYLFRKEGQNVTLSCEQNLNHDAMYWYRQDPGQGLRLIYYSQIVNDFQKGDIAEGYSVSREKKESFPLTVTSAQKNPTAFYLCASSGDRASEQYFGPGTRLTVT.

This clonotype was seen repeatedly, ten times or more. The V call is TRBV20-1, the J call TRBJ2-7; no definite D call. Germline values: CDR1 DFQATT, CDR2 SNEGSKA (reference sequence). V lost 3 bases and J lost 5, with 14 bases in between. The CDR3 extends over 13 amino acids. The CDR3, as DNA: TGCAGTGCTAGGGAAGGGCTAAACCACGAGCAGTACTTC. Translating it yields CSAREGLNHEQYF.

Many counts were recorded for this clonotype. The chain links TRBV2 to TRBJ2-2; possibly TRBD1 for D (6 bases). This CDR3 region has 14 residues. Between the trimmed V and J ends, which lost 4 bases and 2 bases, there was a span of 8 bases. CDR1 is SNHLY and CDR2 is FYNNEI in the germline V gene. CDR3 sequence (DNA): TGTGCCAGCAGTGCAGGGGCCAACACCGGGGAGCTGTTTTTT. Protein sequence: CASSAGANTGELFF.

The CDR3 is CASSFGQPNTEAFF. In nucleotides, the CDR3 is TGTGCCAGCAGTTTCGGACAACCGAACACTGAAGCTTTCTTT. This chain uses TRBV12-3 or TRBV12-4 with TRBJ1-1, with TRBD1 as a possible D gene (5 bases). With 3 bases removed from V and 1 base from J, the gap between germline ends came to 9 bases. CDR3 size: 14 residues.

In its sample, this clonotype was seen many times. This chain links TRBV11-2 with TRBJ2-7, with D hard to call. The CDR3 has 13 amino acids. Germline V CDR1 and CDR2: SGHAT, FQNNGV. V dropped 1 base and J dropped 5 bases, with 9 bases sitting between them. The CDR3 region has the DNA TGTGCCAGCAGCTTAGGCCCCGTGGACGAGCAGTACTTC. It encodes CASSLGPVDEQYF.